The TCR beta chain under discussion was sequenced for a study of graft-versus-host responses after intestinal transplantation. Study as a whole: Each of the recipients got a multivisceral, liver-intestinal, or isolated intestinal transplant. After anti-thymocyte globulin induction, recipients took tacrolimus and steroids for 2 to 3 years.

Points on this clone: Antigen unknown.

The method was immunoSEQ multiplex PCR; TCRdb's version includes in-frame clones alone and lacks a portion of them. The table has about 88,000 clones, roughly 90% seen once; the top ten hold just under 0.35%. Sample: unstimulated CD4+ T cells sorted from spleen or lymph node cells, taken before transplant. The sequence was collected from a human donor who was the organ donor for an intestinal transplant.

Here the CDR3 DNA reads TGTGCCAGCAGTAGACAGGGGCATCAGCCCCAGCATTTT. Translation gives CASSRQGHQPQHF. The rearrangement joins TRBV28 to TRBJ1-5, with TRBD1 matching 8 bases. The germline gives CDR1 MDHEN, CDR2 SYDVKM. With 5 bases clipped from V and 5 bases from J, the junction kept 2 bases outside the gene matches. The CDR3 length is 13 residues.